This is a list of T cell receptor beta chains from one sample in a study of T cell changes during pregnancy in multiple sclerosis. The method was immunoSEQ multiplex PCR; TCRdb's version includes in-frame clones alone and lacks a portion of them. The sample contains approximately 21,000 clones, about 88% of which appear only once. The specimen was CD8+ T cells from peripheral blood mononuclear cells, collected in the third trimester of pregnancy. The receptor source for this set is a female donor in good health, enrolled as a control in a pregnancy study. The CDR3 runs from the conserved cysteine through the conserved F or W. The D gene is left open where the match is weak. Clone size is shown for a subset of rows, as once, few, many or a class of expanded clone.

J gene: TRBJ2-3; V gene: TRBV11-2; D gene: -; clone size: -; CDR3 protein: CASSSPGIPDTQYF; CDR3 DNA: TGTGCCAGCAGCTCGCCCGGGATCCCAGATACGCAGTATTTT
J gene: TRBJ2-1; V gene: TRBV6-5; D gene: TRBD2; clone size: -; CDR3 protein: CASSYGGGYNEQFF; CDR3 DNA: TGTGCCAGCAGTTACGGGGGGGGGTACAATGAGCAGTTCTTC
J gene: TRBJ2-1; V gene: TRBV19; D gene: TRBD2; clone size: -; CDR3 protein: CASIAGPGPYNEQFF; CDR3 DNA: TGTGCCAGTATAGCGGGACCCGGACCCTACAATGAGCAGTTCTTC
J gene: TRBJ1-2; V gene: TRBV4-3; D gene: TRBD1; clone size: -; CDR3 protein: CASSRLTGTGDGYTF; CDR3 DNA: TGCGCCAGCAGCCGACTAACCGGGACAGGGGACGGCTACACCTTC
J gene: TRBJ2-1; V gene: TRBV6-1; D gene: -; clone size: medium-sized; CDR3 protein: CASSEGQDYNEQFF; CDR3 DNA: TGTGCCAGCAGTGAAGGACAGGACTACAATGAGCAGTTCTTC
J gene: TRBJ2-6; V gene: TRBV5-4; D gene: -; clone size: -; CDR3 protein: CASSLGSVSSGANVLTF; CDR3 DNA: TGTGCCAGCAGCTTGGGCAGCGTCAGCTCTGGGGCCAACGTCCTGACTTTC
J gene: TRBJ2-7; V gene: TRBV19; D gene: -; clone size: -; CDR3 protein: CASSIDLDGTAAYEQYF; CDR3 DNA: TGTGCCAGTAGTATAGATCTTGATGGGACTGCCGCCTACGAGCAGTACTTC
J gene: TRBJ1-1; V gene: TRBV4-2; D gene: -; clone size: -; CDR3 protein: CASSQDSGAPVEAFF; CDR3 DNA: TGTGCCAGCAGCCAAGACTCAGGGGCCCCAGTTGAAGCTTTCTTT
J gene: TRBJ2-3; V gene: TRBV7-2; D gene: TRBD2; clone size: few; CDR3 protein: CASSLLAASTDTQYF; CDR3 DNA: TGTGCCAGCAGCTTACTAGCGGCTAGCACAGATACGCAGTATTTT
J gene: TRBJ2-1; V gene: TRBV27; D gene: -; clone size: -; CDR3 protein: CASSFVKGSNNEQFF; CDR3 DNA: TGTGCCAGCAGTTTCGTGAAGGGGTCCAACAATGAGCAGTTCTTC
J gene: TRBJ2-3; V gene: TRBV30; D gene: TRBD2; clone size: once; CDR3 protein: CAWIPSGGATDTQYF; CDR3 DNA: TGTGCCTGGATCCCCAGCGGGGGGGCCACAGATACGCAGTATTTT
J gene: TRBJ2-3; V gene: TRBV19; D gene: TRBD1; clone size: -; CDR3 protein: CASSIEGTGAFTDTQYF; CDR3 DNA: TGTGCCAGTAGTATAGAGGGGACAGGGGCTTTCACAGATACGCAGTATTTT
J gene: TRBJ1-5; V gene: TRBV6-6; D gene: TRBD1; clone size: -; CDR3 protein: CASSPLTGQTKPQHF; CDR3 DNA: TGTGCCAGCAGCCCGCTGACAGGGCAAACGAAGCCCCAGCATTTT
J gene: TRBJ1-4; V gene: TRBV13; D gene: TRBD1; clone size: -; CDR3 protein: CASSSDRDNEKLFF; CDR3 DNA: TGTGCCAGCAGCTCCGACAGGGATAATGAAAAACTGTTTTTT
J gene: TRBJ2-5; V gene: TRBV29-1; D gene: TRBD2; clone size: -; CDR3 protein: CSAEGGGRAFETQYF; CDR3 DNA: TGCAGCGCCGAAGGTGGCGGGAGGGCCTTCGAGACCCAGTACTTC
J gene: TRBJ1-4; V gene: TRBV19; D gene: -; clone size: -; CDR3 protein: CASSRGTSPGGEKLFF; CDR3 DNA: TGTGCCAGTAGTAGGGGGACCTCCCCGGGAGGTGAAAAACTGTTTTTT
J gene: TRBJ2-1; V gene: TRBV6-1; D gene: -; clone size: -; CDR3 protein: CASSSEIDNEQFF; CDR3 DNA: TGTGCCAGCAGTTCGGAGATTGACAATGAGCAGTTCTTC
J gene: TRBJ2-7; V gene: TRBV7-3; D gene: TRBD2; clone size: medium-sized; CDR3 protein: CASSSGGLPYEQYF; CDR3 DNA: TGTGCCAGCAGCTCGGGGGGGCTTCCCTACGAGCAGTACTTC
J gene: TRBJ2-3; V gene: TRBV7-2; D gene: TRBD2; clone size: -; CDR3 protein: CASSFGLAGSPDTQYF; CDR3 DNA: TGTGCCAGCAGCTTCGGACTAGCGGGGTCCCCAGATACGCAGTATTTT
J gene: TRBJ2-7; V gene: TRBV21-1; D gene: -; clone size: -; CDR3 protein: CASRESGTSGLNSYEQYF; CDR3 DNA: TGTGCCAGCAGGGAATCCGGGACTAGCGGACTAAACTCCTACGAGCAGTACTTC
J gene: TRBJ2-1; V gene: TRBV2; D gene: TRBD2; clone size: -; CDR3 protein: CAIGTSGRNEQFF; CDR3 DNA: TGTGCCATCGGGACTAGCGGGAGGAATGAGCAGTTCTTC
J gene: TRBJ2-3; V gene: TRBV7-2; D gene: TRBD2; clone size: once; CDR3 protein: CASSLVAGAGDTQYF; CDR3 DNA: TGTGCCAGCAGCTTAGTTGCGGGAGCGGGGGATACGCAGTATTTT
J gene: TRBJ1-4; V gene: TRBV21-1; D gene: -; clone size: -; CDR3 protein: CASEGQTNEKLFF; CDR3 DNA: TGTGCCAGCGAGGGACAGACTAATGAAAAACTGTTTTTT
J gene: TRBJ2-7; V gene: TRBV27; D gene: TRBD2; clone size: -; CDR3 protein: CASSLTSGPYEQYF; CDR3 DNA: TGTGCCAGCAGCCTCACTAGCGGACCTTACGAGCAGTACTTC
J gene: TRBJ1-1; V gene: TRBV4-2; D gene: -; clone size: -; CDR3 protein: CASSQDRCFASMNTEAFF; CDR3 DNA: TGTGCCAGCAGCCAAGATCGCTGTTTTGCGAGTATGAACACTGAAGCTTTCTTT
J gene: TRBJ2-5; V gene: TRBV11-2; D gene: TRBD1; clone size: -; CDR3 protein: CASRPPDDRVTQYF; CDR3 DNA: TGTGCCAGCAGGCCTCCTGATGACAGGGTAACCCAGTACTTC
J gene: TRBJ2-2; V gene: TRBV6-4; D gene: -; clone size: -; CDR3 protein: CATRVRANTGELFF; CDR3 DNA: TGTGCCACCCGCGTGAGGGCGAACACCGGGGAGCTGTTTTTT
J gene: TRBJ1-5; V gene: TRBV6-5; D gene: TRBD1; clone size: medium-sized; CDR3 protein: CASSKTGGPSPQHF; CDR3 DNA: TGTGCCAGCAGTAAAACAGGGGGTCCTTCGCCCCAGCATTTT
J gene: TRBJ2-3; V gene: TRBV19; D gene: TRBD2; clone size: -; CDR3 protein: CASRSALASTDTQYF; CDR3 DNA: TGTGCCAGTCGATCGGCACTAGCGAGTACAGATACGCAGTATTTT
J gene: TRBJ1-5; V gene: TRBV28; D gene: -; clone size: -; CDR3 protein: CASSLGSLWQPQHF; CDR3 DNA: TGTGCCAGCAGTTTAGGCTCCCTTTGGCAGCCCCAGCATTTT
J gene: TRBJ2-1; V gene: TRBV5-5; D gene: -; clone size: -; CDR3 protein: CASSSGGVDLNEQFF; CDR3 DNA: TGTGCCAGCAGCTCCGGCGGGGTCGATTTGAATGAGCAGTTCTTC
J gene: TRBJ2-7; V gene: TRBV30; D gene: TRBD2; clone size: -; CDR3 protein: CACSSGYSYEQYF; CDR3 DNA: TGTGCCTGCTCTAGCGGGTACTCCTACGAGCAGTACTTC
J gene: TRBJ2-1; V gene: TRBV21-1; D gene: -; clone size: -; CDR3 protein: CASSKTQWIREPGVDNEPNQFF; CDR3 DNA: TGTGCCAGCAGCAAAACCCAGTGGATCCGGGAGCCGGGGGTCGACAATGAGCCTAATCAGTTCTTC
J gene: TRBJ1-2; V gene: TRBV10-3; D gene: TRBD1; clone size: -; CDR3 protein: CAISKLLGQGDGYTF; CDR3 DNA: TGTGCCATCAGTAAGCTCTTGGGACAGGGGGATGGCTACACCTTC
J gene: TRBJ1-2; V gene: TRBV5-4; D gene: TRBD1; clone size: -; CDR3 protein: CASRRQGLHGYTF; CDR3 DNA: TGTGCCAGCCGCCGACAGGGTTTACATGGCTACACCTTC
J gene: TRBJ2-6; V gene: TRBV9; D gene: TRBD1; clone size: -; CDR3 protein: CASRSGTGIGANVLTF; CDR3 DNA: TGTGCCAGCAGGTCCGGGACAGGGATCGGCGCCAACGTCCTGACTTTC
J gene: TRBJ1-1; V gene: TRBV6-1; D gene: -; clone size: -; CDR3 protein: CASSEGEGFAEAFF; CDR3 DNA: TGTGCCAGCAGTGAAGGGGAGGGCTTTGCTGAAGCTTTCTTT
J gene: TRBJ1-1; V gene: TRBV6-5; D gene: TRBD1; clone size: -; CDR3 protein: CASSTLGQGNTEAFF; CDR3 DNA: TGTGCCAGCAGTACATTAGGACAGGGGAACACTGAAGCTTTCTTT
J gene: TRBJ2-1; V gene: TRBV19; D gene: -; clone size: -; CDR3 protein: CASSSGTYYNEQFF; CDR3 DNA: TGTGCCAGTAGTTCCGGGACTTACTACAATGAGCAGTTCTTC
J gene: TRBJ1-1; V gene: TRBV28; D gene: TRBD1; clone size: -; CDR3 protein: CASSRYRGGTEAFF; CDR3 DNA: TGTGCCAGCAGCCGGTACAGGGGAGGAACTGAAGCTTTCTTT
J gene: TRBJ2-1; V gene: TRBV7-6; D gene: TRBD2; clone size: -; CDR3 protein: CASSGSGRAGEQFF; CDR3 DNA: TGTGCCAGCTCGGGTAGCGGGAGGGCGGGGGAGCAGTTCTTC
J gene: TRBJ2-7; V gene: TRBV6-5; D gene: TRBD1; clone size: once; CDR3 protein: CASSPGTGSYEQYF; CDR3 DNA: TGTGCCAGCAGCCCCGGGACAGGGAGCTACGAGCAGTACTTC
J gene: TRBJ2-7; V gene: TRBV14; D gene: -; clone size: -; CDR3 protein: CASQSYVPSYEQYF; CDR3 DNA: TGTGCCAGCCAGTCATATGTCCCCTCCTACGAGCAGTACTTC
J gene: TRBJ1-2; V gene: TRBV15; D gene: -; clone size: -; CDR3 protein: CATSRVNEAGFGGYTF; CDR3 DNA: TGTGCCACCAGCAGAGTCAATGAAGCAGGGTTTGGCGGCTACACCTTC
J gene: TRBJ1-2; V gene: TRBV15; D gene: TRBD1; clone size: -; CDR3 protein: CATSEGTENYGYTF; CDR3 DNA: TGTGCCACCAGCGAGGGGACAGAAAACTATGGCTACACCTTC
J gene: TRBJ2-3; V gene: TRBV18; D gene: TRBD2; clone size: -; CDR3 protein: CASSPPGLAGTNTDTQYF; CDR3 DNA: TGTGCCAGCTCACCACCGGGACTAGCGGGGACGAACACAGATACGCAGTATTTT
J gene: TRBJ2-2; V gene: TRBV27; D gene: -; clone size: once; CDR3 protein: CASSLPYTGELFF; CDR3 DNA: TGTGCCAGCAGTTTACCCTACACCGGGGAGCTGTTTTTT
J gene: TRBJ2-7; V gene: TRBV6-1; D gene: TRBD2; clone size: -; CDR3 protein: CASSGGSTSPSDEQYF; CDR3 DNA: TGTGCCAGCAGTGGAGGCTCGACTAGCCCGAGTGATGAGCAGTACTTC
J gene: TRBJ1-4; V gene: TRBV7-8; D gene: -; clone size: -; CDR3 protein: CASSKTRGGSREKLFF; CDR3 DNA: TGTGCCAGCAGCAAGACTAGGGGAGGCTCTCGAGAAAAACTGTTTTTT
J gene: TRBJ2-7; V gene: TRBV30; D gene: TRBD2; clone size: -; CDR3 protein: CAWSHGRGNEQYF; CDR3 DNA: TGTGCCTGGAGTCACGGGAGGGGTAACGAGCAGTACTTC
J gene: TRBJ2-5; V gene: TRBV2; D gene: TRBD2; clone size: -; CDR3 protein: CASSEVKRGREETQYF; CDR3 DNA: TGTGCCAGCAGTGAAGTTAAGCGGGGGAGAGAAGAGACCCAGTACTTC
J gene: TRBJ1-2; V gene: TRBV6-4; D gene: -; clone size: few; CDR3 protein: CASSDSESGGGYTF; CDR3 DNA: TGTGCCAGCAGTGACTCGGAGTCCGGGGGAGGCTACACCTTC
J gene: TRBJ2-5; V gene: TRBV19; D gene: -; clone size: -; CDR3 protein: CASSIRSRGRMETQYF; CDR3 DNA: TGTGCCAGTAGTATACGCAGTCGAGGGCGCATGGAGACCCAGTACTTC
J gene: TRBJ2-5; V gene: TRBV21-1; D gene: -; clone size: -; CDR3 protein: CASSKGTSGRFETQYF; CDR3 DNA: TGTGCCAGCAGCAAAGGGACTAGCGGGAGGTTTGAGACCCAGTACTTC
J gene: TRBJ2-1; V gene: TRBV6-5; D gene: TRBD2; clone size: -; CDR3 protein: CASSYSTSGRVNEQFF; CDR3 DNA: TGTGCCAGCAGTTACTCGACTAGCGGGAGGGTTAATGAGCAGTTCTTC